This T cell receptor (beta chain) originates from a study of T cells after yellow fever vaccination (dated by TCRdb to the late 2010s). In the study overall: Libraries from fractions with low cell numbers were prepared with the SMART-Seq v4 Ultra Low Input RNA kit. To track T-cell clones before and after primary and booster YFV17D yellow fever vaccination, bulk TCR alpha and beta repertoires were sequenced longitudinally. Two healthy male donors, one aged 18 to 30 and one aged 30 to 40 years, were included in the cohort. Bulk PBMC replicates and cell subsets were isolated from blood drawn at multiple timepoints before and after both primary and secondary immunization. Points the paper makes about the study in general: Computational filtering was required because FACS-sorted repertoires could contain abundant contaminating clonotypes from the bulk population. Only two donors were included in the study, so the extent to which the findings can be generalized is limited. A small fraction of clonotypes appeared in both the CD4 and CD8 compartments, likely as a result of convergent recombination. Compared with the primary T-cell response, the secondary T-cell response was faster but weaker, reaching its peak on day 5 rather than on day 15. After the booster, most clones that had expanded after primary vaccination were detected again (around 95% of CD4 and around nine tenths of CD8), suggesting broad maintenance of memory.

Looking up the germline V gene yields CDR1 MNHEY and CDR2 SVGEGT. Taken from cysteine to phenylalanine, the CDR3 has 14 residues. Solely the CDR3 DNA is kept, with 42 bases framed from the first base. The germline V and J ends show losses of 5 bases and 4 bases respectively, and no gene match explains 8 bases of the junction. This clonotype has a count of ten or more. The clone's antigen remains unknown. Base-call qualities are not available, and no considerably larger clone is one nucleotide away. Read against the paper, the sample's treatment or condition label means: live attenuated yellow fever vaccine strain. A standard Ficoll-Paque protocol was used to isolate PBMCs from peripheral blood. Dynabeads CD4 and CD8 positive selection kits were used to isolate the CD4 and CD8 T-cell fractions. TriZol was used to extract RNA from bulk PBMCs, CD4 and CD8 fractions, and dextramer-positive and dextramer-negative fractions.

The instrument was an Illumina NovaSeq 6000. TCR cDNA was made using 5'RACE template switching, a step that added a universal primer site and unique molecular identifiers. Priming for cDNA synthesis came from both the TCR alpha and TCR beta constant segments. Library amplification used two PCR steps, and the second PCR step added sample barcodes and sequencing adapters. Sequencing of libraries was performed on Illumina HiSeq 2500 (2x100 bp) or NovaSeq (2x150 bp). As for how the authors treated the data: Demultiplexing of reads and collapsing into UMI consensus sequences were performed with MIGEC, and V(D)J alignment was carried out with MiXCR. Vaccine-responding clonotypes were defined with edgeR using replicate PBMC samples, requiring FDR below 0.01 and a log2 fold change above 5 up to day 15. Each bulk clonotype was labeled CD4 or CD8 based on which sequenced repertoire, CD4 or CD8, contained the clonotype at higher abundance. TCRdb reprocessing: public reads trimmed at Q25 with fastp, clones called with MiXCR, in-frame beta chains kept. Entries that share a CDR3 protein sequence are merged under the most common genes and DNA. These V and J calls originate from TCRdb's pipeline instead of the authors' own analysis. The sample contains some 240,000 distinct CDR3 sequences, about 5.2% of them found a single time. The top ten hold 3% to 4% of the sample.

The rearrangement combines TRBV6-2 or TRBV6-3 with TRBJ2-7, with 7 middle bases fitting TRBD1. The material sequenced was CD4+ T cells sorted from PBMCs, taken on the day of the yellow fever booster vaccination. The receptor was isolated from a man between 18 and 29 years old who received the YFV17D yellow fever vaccine. The CDR3 corresponds to CASSVRDRLYEQYF. The bases read TGTGCCAGCAGTGTCCGGGACAGATTATACGAGCAGTACTTC.